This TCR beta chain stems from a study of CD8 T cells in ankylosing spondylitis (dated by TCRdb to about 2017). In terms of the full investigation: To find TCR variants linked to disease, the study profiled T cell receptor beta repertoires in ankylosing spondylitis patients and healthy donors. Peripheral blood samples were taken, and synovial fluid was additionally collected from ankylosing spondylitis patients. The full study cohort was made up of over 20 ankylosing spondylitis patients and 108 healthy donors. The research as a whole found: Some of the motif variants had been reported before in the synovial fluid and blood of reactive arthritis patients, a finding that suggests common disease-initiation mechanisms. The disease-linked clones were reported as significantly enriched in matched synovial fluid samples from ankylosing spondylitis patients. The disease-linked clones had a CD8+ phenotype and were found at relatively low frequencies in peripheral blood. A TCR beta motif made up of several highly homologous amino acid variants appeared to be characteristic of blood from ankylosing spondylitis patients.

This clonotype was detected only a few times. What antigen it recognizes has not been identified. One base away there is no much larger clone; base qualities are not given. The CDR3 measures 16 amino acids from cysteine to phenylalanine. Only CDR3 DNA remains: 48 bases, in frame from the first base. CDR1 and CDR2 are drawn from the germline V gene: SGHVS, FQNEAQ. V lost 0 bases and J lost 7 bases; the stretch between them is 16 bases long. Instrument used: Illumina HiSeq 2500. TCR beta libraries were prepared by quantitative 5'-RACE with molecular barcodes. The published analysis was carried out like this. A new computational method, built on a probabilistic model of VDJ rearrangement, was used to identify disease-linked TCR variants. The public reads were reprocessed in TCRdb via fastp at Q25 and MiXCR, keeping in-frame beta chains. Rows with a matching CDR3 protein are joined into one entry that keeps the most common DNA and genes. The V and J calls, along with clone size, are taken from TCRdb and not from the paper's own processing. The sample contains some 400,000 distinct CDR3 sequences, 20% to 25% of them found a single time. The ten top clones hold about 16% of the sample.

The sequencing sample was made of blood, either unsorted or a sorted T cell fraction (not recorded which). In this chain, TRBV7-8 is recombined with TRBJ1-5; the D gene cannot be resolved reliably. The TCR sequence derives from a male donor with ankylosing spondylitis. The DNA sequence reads TGTGCCAGCAGCTTAGCGCAGGACGGCTCGAGACAGCCCCAGCATTTT. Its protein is CASSLAQDGSRQPQHF.